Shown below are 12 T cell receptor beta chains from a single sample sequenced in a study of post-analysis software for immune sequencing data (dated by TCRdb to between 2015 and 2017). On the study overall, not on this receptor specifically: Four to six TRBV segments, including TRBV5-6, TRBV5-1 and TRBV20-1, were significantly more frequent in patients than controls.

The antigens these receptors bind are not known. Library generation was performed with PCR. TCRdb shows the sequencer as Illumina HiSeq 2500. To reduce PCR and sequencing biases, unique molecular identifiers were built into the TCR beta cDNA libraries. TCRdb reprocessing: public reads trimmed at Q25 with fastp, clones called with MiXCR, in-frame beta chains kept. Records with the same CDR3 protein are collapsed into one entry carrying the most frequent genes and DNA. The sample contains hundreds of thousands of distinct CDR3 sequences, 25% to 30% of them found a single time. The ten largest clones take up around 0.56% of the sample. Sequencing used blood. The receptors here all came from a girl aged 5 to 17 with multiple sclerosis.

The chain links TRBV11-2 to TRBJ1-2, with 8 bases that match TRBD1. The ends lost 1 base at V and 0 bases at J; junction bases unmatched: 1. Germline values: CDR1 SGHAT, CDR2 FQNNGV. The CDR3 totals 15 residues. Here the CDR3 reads CASSLAGQANYGYTF. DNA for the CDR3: TGTGCCAGCAGCTTAGCGGGACAGGCTAACTATGGCTACACCTTC.

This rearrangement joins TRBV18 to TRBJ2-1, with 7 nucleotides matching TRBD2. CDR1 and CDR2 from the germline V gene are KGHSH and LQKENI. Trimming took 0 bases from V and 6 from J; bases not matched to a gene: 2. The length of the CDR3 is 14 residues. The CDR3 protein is CASSPPASGNEQFF. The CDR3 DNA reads TGTGCCAGCTCACCACCTGCTAGCGGCAATGAGCAGTTCTTC.

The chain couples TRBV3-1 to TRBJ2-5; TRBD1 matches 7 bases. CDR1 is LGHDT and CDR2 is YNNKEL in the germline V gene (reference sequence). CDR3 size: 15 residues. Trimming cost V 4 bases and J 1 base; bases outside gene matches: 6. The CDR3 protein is CASSPTRDSQETQYF. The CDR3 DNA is TGTGCCAGCAGCCCTACCAGGGACAGCCAAGAGACCCAGTACTTC.

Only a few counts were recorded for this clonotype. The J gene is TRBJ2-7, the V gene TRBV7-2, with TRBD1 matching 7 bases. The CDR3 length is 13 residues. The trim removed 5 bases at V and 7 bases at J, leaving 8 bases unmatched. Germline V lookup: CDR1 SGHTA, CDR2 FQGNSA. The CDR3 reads CASSPYRGYEQYF. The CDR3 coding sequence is TGTGCCAGCAGCCCGTACAGGGGATATGAGCAGTACTTC.

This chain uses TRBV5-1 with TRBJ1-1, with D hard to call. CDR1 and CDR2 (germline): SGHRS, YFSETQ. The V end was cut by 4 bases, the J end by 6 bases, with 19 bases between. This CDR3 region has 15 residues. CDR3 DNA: TGCGCCAGCAGCGTGGTATCTAGGTTTAGCCCTGAAGCTTTCTTT. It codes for CASSVVSRFSPEAFF.

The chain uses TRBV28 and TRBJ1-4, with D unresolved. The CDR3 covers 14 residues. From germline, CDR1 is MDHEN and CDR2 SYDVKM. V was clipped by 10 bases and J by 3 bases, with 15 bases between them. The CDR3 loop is CATTEGYSNEKLFF. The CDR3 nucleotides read TGTGCCACCACGGAAGGGTATTCTAATGAAAAACTGTTTTTT. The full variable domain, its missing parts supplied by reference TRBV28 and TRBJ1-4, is DVKVTQSSRYLVKRTGEKVFLECVQDMDHENMFWYRQDPGLGLRLIYFSYDVKMKEKGDIPEGYSVSREKKERFSLILESASTNQTSMYLCATTEGYSNEKLFFGSGTQLSVL.

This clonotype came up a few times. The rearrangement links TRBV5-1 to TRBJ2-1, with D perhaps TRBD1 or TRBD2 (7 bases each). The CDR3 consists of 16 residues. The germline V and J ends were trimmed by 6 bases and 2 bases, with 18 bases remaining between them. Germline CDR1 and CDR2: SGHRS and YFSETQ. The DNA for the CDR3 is TGCGCCAGCACCACCGGGGGGACAGAACCCTACAATGAGCAGTTCTTC. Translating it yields CASTTGGTEPYNEQFF.

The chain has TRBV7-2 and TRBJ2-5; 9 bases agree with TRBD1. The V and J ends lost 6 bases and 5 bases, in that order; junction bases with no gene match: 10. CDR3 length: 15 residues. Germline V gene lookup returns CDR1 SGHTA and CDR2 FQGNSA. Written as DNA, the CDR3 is TGTGCCAGCAGAGAGGACAGGGGTAGGGGGGAGACCCAGTACTTC. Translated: CASREDRGRGETQYF.

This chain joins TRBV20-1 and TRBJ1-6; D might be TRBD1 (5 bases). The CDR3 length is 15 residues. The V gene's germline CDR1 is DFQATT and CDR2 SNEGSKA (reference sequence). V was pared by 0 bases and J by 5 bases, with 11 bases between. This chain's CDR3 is CSARDRAGHNSPLHF. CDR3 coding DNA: TGCAGTGCTAGAGATAGGGCAGGGCATAATTCACCCCTCCACTTT.

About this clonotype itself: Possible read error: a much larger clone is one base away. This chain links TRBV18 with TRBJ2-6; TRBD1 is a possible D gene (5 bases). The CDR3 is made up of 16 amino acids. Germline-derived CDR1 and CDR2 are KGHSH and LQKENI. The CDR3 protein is CASSPGPLSGANVRTF. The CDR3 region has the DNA TGTGCCAGCTCCCCAGGGCCGCTCTCTGGGGCCAACGTCCGGACTTTC.

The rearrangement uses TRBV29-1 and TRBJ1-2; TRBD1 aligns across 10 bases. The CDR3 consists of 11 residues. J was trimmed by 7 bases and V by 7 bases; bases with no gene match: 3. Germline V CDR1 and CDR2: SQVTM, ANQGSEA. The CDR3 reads CSGGTGVGYTF. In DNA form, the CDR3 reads TGCAGCGGCGGGACAGGGGTTGGCTACACCTTC.

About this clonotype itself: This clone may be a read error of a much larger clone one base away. The CDR3, as DNA: TGTGCCAGCAGCGCCGGGGCAGGGGGCTACCGCAGCAATAAGCCCCAGCATTTT. Translated, it gives CASSAGAGGYRSNKPQHF. This sequence joins TRBV9 and TRBJ1-5; 8 nucleotides line up with TRBD1. This CDR3 spans 18 amino acids. Germline assignment: CDR1 SGDLS and CDR2 YYNGEE.